These T cell receptor beta chains were read from a single sample in a study of T cells in tuberculosis. Only in-frame clones appear in the TCRdb table, and some are missing; sequencing was by immunoSEQ multiplex PCR. The table lists more than 35,000 clones, 85% to 95% of them singletons. Sequencing was performed on PBMCs. All receptors derive from a donor aged 10-29 years with latent tuberculosis or without tuberculosis infection. Each CDR3 is given with its conserved first and last residue. The order of the fields is D gene, J gene, V gene, clone size, CDR3 protein, CDR3 DNA. A D gene is named only where the DNA matches it firmly. The size of a clone is reported for some rows only, either as once, few or many, or as a class for expanded clones.

-,TRBJ1-5,TRBV7-8,-,CASSLRAAQDGSNQPQHF,TGTGCCAGCAGCTTGAGGGCAGCCCAGGATGGTAGCAATCAGCCCCAGCATTTT
-,TRBJ1-4,TRBV5-6,-,CASSAGQINEKLFF,TGTGCCAGCAGCGCAGGACAGATTAATGAAAAACTGTTTTTT
-,TRBJ1-5,TRBV6-6,few,CASSYSSQPQHF,TGTGCCAGCAGTTACTCGTCACAGCCCCAGCATTTT
-,TRBJ1-2,TRBV29-1,-,CSVVSRGYGYTF,TGCAGCGTTGTTTCCCGGGGCTATGGCTACACCTTC
-,TRBJ2-7,TRBV4-3,-,CASSQDRGISEQYF,TGCGCCAGCAGCCAAGATCGGGGGATCAGCGAGCAGTACTTC
-,TRBJ2-7,TRBV9,-,CASSVEAEPSYEQYF,TGTGCCAGCAGCGTAGAGGCGGAACCCTCCTACGAGCAGTACTTC
-,TRBJ2-7,TRBV6-1,-,CASSEVPGHVYEQYF,TGTGCCAGCAGTGAGGTGCCGGGACATGTCTACGAGCAGTACTTC
-,TRBJ2-2,TRBV6-5,-,CASSLSRFTGELFF,TGTGCCAGCAGTCTCTCACGGTTCACCGGGGAGCTGTTTTTT
-,TRBJ2-7,TRBV5-8,once,CASSIAGQGSNAQYF,TGTGCCAGCAGCATAGCCGGTCAGGGTTCCAACGCGCAGTACTTC
-,TRBJ1-3,TRBV5-5,-,CASSLDGTVGNTIYF,TGTGCCAGCAGCTTGGATGGGACTGTTGGAAACACCATATATTTT
-,TRBJ1-6,TRBV2,-,CASSDETVNNSPLHF,TGTGCCAGCAGTGATGAGACAGTCAATAATTCACCCCTCCACTTT
-,TRBJ1-2,TRBV4-1,-,CASSQVGGEIRDPYGYTF,TGCGCCAGCAGCCAAGTGGGGGGAGAGATCCGGGACCCCTATGGCTACACCTTC
TRBD1,TRBJ1-2,TRBV19,-,CASSIVAWGQTRYGYTF,TGTGCCAGTAGTATAGTGGCTTGGGGACAGACACGCTATGGCTACACCTTC
-,TRBJ2-3,TRBV7-6,-,CASSLRGTAHTDTQYF,TGTGCCAGCAGCTTACGCGGGACAGCCCACACAGATACGCAGTATTTT
-,TRBJ1-2,TRBV7-9,-,CASSFEAGRSNYGYTF,TGTGCCAGCAGCTTCGAGGCAGGGCGTTCTAACTATGGCTACACCTTC
-,TRBJ1-2,TRBV2,-,CASSEVGLPNYGYTF,TGTGCCAGCAGTGAAGTGGGCTTGCCGAACTATGGCTACACCTTC
-,TRBJ1-1,TRBV29-1,-,CSAVWGDDTEAFF,TGCAGCGCCGTGTGGGGGGACGACACTGAAGCTTTCTTT
-,TRBJ1-1,TRBV6-5,-,CASSYPRAKGGTEAFF,TGTGCCAGCAGTTACCCCAGGGCCAAAGGAGGGACTGAAGCTTTCTTT
TRBD1,TRBJ1-1,TRBV5-1,-,CASSLEQGAEAFF,TGCGCCAGCAGCTTGGAACAGGGGGCTGAAGCTTTCTTT
-,TRBJ1-5,TRBV18,-,CASSPYPGQPQHF,TGTGCCAGCTCACCGTACCCAGGTCAGCCCCAGCATTTT
-,TRBJ1-2,TRBV6-5,-,CASSYSPSGGYGYTF,TGTGCCAGCAGTTACTCCCCTTCGGGGGGGTATGGCTACACCTTC
-,TRBJ1-5,TRBV5-6,-,CASSLHGRLLQHF,TGTGCCAGCAGCTTGCACGGCAGGCTCCTGCAGCATTTT
TRBD1,TRBJ1-1,TRBV2,-,CASSDRSGGRAFF,TGTGCCAGCAGTGACCGGTCAGGGGGCCGGGCTTTCTTT
TRBD1,TRBJ2-7,TRBV7-6,-,CASSLRTGAGEQYF,TGTGCCAGCAGCTTGAGAACAGGGGCTGGCGAGCAGTACTTC
TRBD2,TRBJ2-1,TRBV6-1,-,CASSSTSGGAYEQFF,TGTGCCAGCAGCTCAACTAGCGGGGGGGCCTATGAGCAGTTCTTC
TRBD1,TRBJ2-2,TRBV11-2,-,CASSLVRGKQGKVGELFF,TGTGCCAGCAGCTTAGTAAGGGGAAAACAGGGGAAAGTCGGGGAGCTGTTTTTT
-,TRBJ1-3,TRBV5-6,-,CASSLFGYGNTIYF,TGTGCCAGCAGCTTGTTCGGGTACGGAAACACCATATATTTT
-,TRBJ2-7,TRBV7-2,once,CASSSQGTYEQYF,TGTGCCAGCAGCTCGCAGGGAACCTACGAGCAGTACTTC
TRBD1,TRBJ1-2,TRBV9,-,CASSVDDRVVSNYGYTF,TGTGCCAGCAGCGTAGATGACAGGGTAGTATCTAACTATGGCTACACCTTC
TRBD1,TRBJ1-1,TRBV10-2,-,CASRLGTANTEAFF,TGCGCCAGCAGATTAGGGACAGCGAACACTGAAGCTTTCTTT
TRBD2,TRBJ2-1,TRBV11-2,-,CASSGAGALNEQFF,TGTGCCAGCAGCGGAGCGGGGGCCCTAAATGAGCAGTTCTTC
TRBD2,TRBJ2-1,TRBV9,-,CASSVSPELAGGSYNEQFF,TGTGCCAGCAGCGTAAGCCCCGAGCTAGCGGGGGGGAGCTACAATGAGCAGTTCTTC
-,TRBJ1-2,TRBV5-1,-,CASSLDRDYGYTF,TGCGCCAGCAGCTTGGACAGGGACTATGGCTACACCTTC
TRBD1,TRBJ2-3,TRBV7-3,-,CASSPTGGTDTQYF,TGTGCCAGCAGCCCCACAGGGGGCACAGATACGCAGTATTTT
TRBD2,TRBJ2-3,TRBV7-8,once,CASSLASRGGDTQYF,TGTGCCAGCAGCTTAGCGAGTCGGGGGGGAGATACGCAGTATTTT
-,TRBJ1-1,TRBV6-5,few,CASSPTGYYAFF,TGTGCCAGCAGTCCAACAGGTTATTATGCTTTCTTT
-,TRBJ2-2,TRBV7-3,-,CASSLSLTGELFF,TGTGCCAGCAGCTTATCTCTCACCGGGGAGCTGTTTTTT
TRBD2,TRBJ2-7,TRBV7-3,-,CASSRAGGYEQYF,TGTGCCAGCAGCCGTGCGGGAGGCTACGAGCAGTACTTC
TRBD1,TRBJ1-2,TRBV7-2,-,CASSLEGQYGYTF,TGTGCCAGCAGCTTAGAGGGACAGTATGGCTACACCTTC